This T cell receptor beta chain is drawn from a study of T cells in Graves' hyperthyroidism and ophthalmopathy. V lost 3 bases, J lost 5 bases, and 8 bases lay in between. The CDR3 covers 13 residues. CDR1 and CDR2 (germline): LGHDT, YNNKEL (reference sequence). TCR beta CDR3 sequences were amplified from RNA transcripts. HTBI primers were the set used in a first-round RT-PCR of the TCR CDR3. TCRdb itself ran the multiplex PCR reads through MiXCR, one entry per CDR3 protein. Counted here are more than 350,000 distinct CDR3 sequences, approximately 16% occurring once; the ten biggest clones make up around 20%. This clonotype was observed many times.

Sequencing was performed on blood. This receptor was obtained from a woman aged 60 to 75 with Graves' ophthalmopathy. The gene calls are TRBV3-1 and TRBJ1-5; the D gene is possibly TRBD1 (6 bases). CDR3 loop: CASSQDRDQPQHF. The CDR3 coding sequence is TGTGCCAGCAGCCAGGACAGAGATCAGCCCCAGCATTTT.